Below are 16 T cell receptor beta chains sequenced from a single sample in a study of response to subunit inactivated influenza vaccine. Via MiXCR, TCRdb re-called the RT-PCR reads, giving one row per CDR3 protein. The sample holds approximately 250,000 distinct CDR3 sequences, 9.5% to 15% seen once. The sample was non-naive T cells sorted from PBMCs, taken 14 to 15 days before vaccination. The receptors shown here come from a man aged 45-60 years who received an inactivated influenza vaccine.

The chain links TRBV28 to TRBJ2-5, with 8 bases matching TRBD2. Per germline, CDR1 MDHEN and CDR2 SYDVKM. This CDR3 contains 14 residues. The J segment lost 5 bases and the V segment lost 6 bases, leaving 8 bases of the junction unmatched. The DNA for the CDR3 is TGTGCCAGCAGCCCCGCCGGGAGGGCGGAGACCCAGTACTTC. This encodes CASSPAGRAETQYF.

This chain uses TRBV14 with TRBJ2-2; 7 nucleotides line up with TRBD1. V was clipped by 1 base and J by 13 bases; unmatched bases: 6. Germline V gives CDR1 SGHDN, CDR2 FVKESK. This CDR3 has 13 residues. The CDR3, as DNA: TGTGCCAGCAGCCAAGTTAGGGGACAGTGGCTGTTTTTT. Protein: CASSQVRGQWLFF.

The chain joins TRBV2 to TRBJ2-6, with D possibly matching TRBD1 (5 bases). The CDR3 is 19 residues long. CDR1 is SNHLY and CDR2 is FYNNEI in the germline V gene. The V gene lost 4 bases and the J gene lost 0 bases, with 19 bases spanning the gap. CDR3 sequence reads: CASSVLNAFQGSGANVLTF. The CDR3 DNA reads TGTGCCAGCAGTGTCCTTAACGCGTTCCAGGGCTCTGGGGCCAACGTCCTGACTTTC.

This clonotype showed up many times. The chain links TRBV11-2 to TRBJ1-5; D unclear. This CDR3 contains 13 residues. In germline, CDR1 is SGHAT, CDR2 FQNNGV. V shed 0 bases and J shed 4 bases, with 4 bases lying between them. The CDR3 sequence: CASSLDLNQPQHF. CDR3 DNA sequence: TGTGCCAGCAGCTTAGATCTTAATCAGCCCCAGCATTTT.

The CDR3, as DNA: TGCAGTGCTAGGGCAGGGTATGACCAGCCCCAGCATTTT. Amino acid sequence: CSARAGYDQPQHF. The V gene is TRBV20-1, the J gene TRBJ1-5; possible D gene TRBD1, 5 bases. CDR3 size: 13 residues. Trimming pared 3 bases from V and 7 bases from J, leaving 13 bases between. CDR1 and CDR2 from the germline V gene are DFQATT and SNEGSKA (reference sequence).

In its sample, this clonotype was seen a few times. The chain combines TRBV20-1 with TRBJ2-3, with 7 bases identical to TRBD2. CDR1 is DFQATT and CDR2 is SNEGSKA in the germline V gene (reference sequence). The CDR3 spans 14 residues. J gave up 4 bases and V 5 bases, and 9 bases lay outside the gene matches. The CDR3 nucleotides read TGCAGTGCTCAGGGCGTGGGGGGGGCAGATACGCAGTATTTT. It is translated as CSAQGVGGADTQYF.

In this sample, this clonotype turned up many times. DNA for the CDR3: TGTGCCATCGCAGGAGGACTAGCGGGGGTTAGCTCCTACAATGAGCAGTTCTTC. It yields the protein CAIAGGLAGVSSYNEQFF. The rearrangement joins TRBV10-3 to TRBJ2-1, with TRBD2 matching over 13 bases. Unmatched junction bases numbered 10, after V lost 8 bases and J lost 0 bases. The germline gives CDR1 ENHRY, CDR2 SYGVKD. This CDR3 region has 18 residues.

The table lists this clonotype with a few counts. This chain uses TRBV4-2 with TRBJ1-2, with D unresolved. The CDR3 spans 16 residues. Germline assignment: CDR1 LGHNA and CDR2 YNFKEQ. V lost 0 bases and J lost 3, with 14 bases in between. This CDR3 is CASSQEVGQLYYGYTF. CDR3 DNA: TGTGCCAGCAGCCAAGAAGTCGGGCAGCTATACTATGGCTACACCTTC.

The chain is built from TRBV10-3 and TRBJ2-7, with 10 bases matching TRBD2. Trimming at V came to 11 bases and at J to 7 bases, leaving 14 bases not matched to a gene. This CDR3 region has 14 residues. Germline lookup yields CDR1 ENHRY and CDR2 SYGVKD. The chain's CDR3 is CASSLLAGEGEQYF. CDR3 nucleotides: TGTGCCTCCTCCCTCCTAGCGGGAGAGGGGGAGCAGTACTTC.

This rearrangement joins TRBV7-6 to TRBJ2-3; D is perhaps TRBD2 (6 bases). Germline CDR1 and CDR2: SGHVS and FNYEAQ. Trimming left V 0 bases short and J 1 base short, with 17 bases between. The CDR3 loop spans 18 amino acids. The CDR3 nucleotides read TGTGCCAGCAGCTTAGCGGGAACGGGACTGACTCGCACAGATACGCAGTATTTT. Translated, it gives CASSLAGTGLTRTDTQYF.

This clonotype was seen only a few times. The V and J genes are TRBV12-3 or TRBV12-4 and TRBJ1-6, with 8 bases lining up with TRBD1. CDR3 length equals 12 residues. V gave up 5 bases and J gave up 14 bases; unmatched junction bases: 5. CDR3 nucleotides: TGTGCCAGCAGTAACGGACAGGGCACCCTCCACTTT. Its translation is CASSNGQGTLHF.

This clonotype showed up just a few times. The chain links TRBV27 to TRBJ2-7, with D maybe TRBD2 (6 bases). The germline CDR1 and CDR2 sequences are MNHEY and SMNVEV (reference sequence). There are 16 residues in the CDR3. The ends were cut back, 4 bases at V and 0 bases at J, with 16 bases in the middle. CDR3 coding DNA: TGTGCCAGCAGTTCCGCCGGTGGGGGGAGCTCCTACGAGCAGTACTTC. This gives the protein CASSSAGGGSSYEQYF.

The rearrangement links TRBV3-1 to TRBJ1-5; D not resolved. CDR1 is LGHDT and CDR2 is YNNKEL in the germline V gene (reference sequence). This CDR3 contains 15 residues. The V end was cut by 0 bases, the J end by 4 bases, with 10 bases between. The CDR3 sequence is CASSQDYTENQPQHF. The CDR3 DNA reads TGTGCCAGCAGCCAAGATTACACCGAGAATCAGCCCCAGCATTTT. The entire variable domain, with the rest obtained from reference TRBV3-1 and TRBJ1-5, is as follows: DTAVSQTPKYLVTQMGNDKSIKCEQNLGHDTMYWYKQDSKKFLKIMFSYNNKELIINETVPNRFSPKSPDKAHLNLHINSLELGDSAVYFCASSQDYTENQPQHFGDGTRLSIL.

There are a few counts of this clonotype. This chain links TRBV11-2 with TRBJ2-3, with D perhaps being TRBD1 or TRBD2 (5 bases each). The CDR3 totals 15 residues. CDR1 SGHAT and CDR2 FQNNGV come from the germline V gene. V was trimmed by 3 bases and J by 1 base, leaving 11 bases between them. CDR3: CASSFGASGTDTQYF. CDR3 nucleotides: TGTGCCAGCAGCTTCGGGGCATCGGGCACAGATACGCAGTATTTT.

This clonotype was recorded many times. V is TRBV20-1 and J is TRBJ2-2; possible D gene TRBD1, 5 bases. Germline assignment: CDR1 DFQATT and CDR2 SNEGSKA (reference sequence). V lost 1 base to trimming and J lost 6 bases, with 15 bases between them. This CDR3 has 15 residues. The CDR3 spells CSARALGKGAGELFF. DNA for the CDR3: TGCAGTGCTAGAGCTTTGGGAAAAGGGGCCGGGGAGCTGTTTTTT.

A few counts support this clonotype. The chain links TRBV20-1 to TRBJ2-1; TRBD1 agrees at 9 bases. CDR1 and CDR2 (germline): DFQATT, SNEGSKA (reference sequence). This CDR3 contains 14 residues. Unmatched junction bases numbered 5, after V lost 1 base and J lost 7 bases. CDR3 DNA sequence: TGCAGTGCTAGAGCGAGGGACAGGGTGAATGAGCAGTTCTTC. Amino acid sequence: CSARARDRVNEQFF.